The clone carrying this TCR beta chain has just a few counts. Trimming stripped 8 bases from V and 6 bases from J, with 14 bases between. Per the germline V gene, CDR1 is SNHLY and CDR2 is FYNNEI. The CDR3 loop spans 13 amino acids. Template material for amplifying TCR beta CDR3 regions consisted of RNA transcripts. HTBI primers were the set used in a first-round RT-PCR of the TCR CDR3. TCRdb passed the multiplex PCR reads through MiXCR, listing each CDR3 protein once. The repertoire includes approximately 600,000 distinct CDR3 sequences, roughly 15% of them detected once, and 3% to 4% sits in the top ten. This sample is part of a study of T cells in Graves' hyperthyroidism and ophthalmopathy.

The specimen sequenced was blood. V is TRBV2 and J is TRBJ2-4; D is ambiguous. This receptor was taken from a woman aged 25 to 39 with Graves' hyperthyroidism. CDR3 DNA sequence: TGTGCCAGCCTTGAGGCGGAGAGAAACATTCAGTACTTC. Translated: CASLEAERNIQYF.